The 27 T cell receptor beta chains below come from one sample, sequenced in a study of T cells in Graves' hyperthyroidism and ophthalmopathy. It was RNA transcripts that yielded the amplified TCR beta CDR3 regions. TCR CDR3 underwent first-round RT-PCR with the HTBI primer set. TCRdb recomputed calls from the multiplex PCR reads with MiXCR, one row per CDR3 protein. Here the sample spans about 640,000 distinct CDR3 sequences, under 25% being singletons. The sequenced sample was blood. Receptors were obtained from a man under 40 with Graves' ophthalmopathy.

In its sample, this clonotype was seen a few times. This rearrangement joins TRBV13 to TRBJ2-7; 10 bases agree with TRBD2. The V segment lost 4 bases and the J segment 9 bases; nucleotides outside the gene matches: 6. Germline loops: CDR1 PRHDT, CDR2 FYEKMQ (reference sequence). This CDR3 is built from 13 residues. This CDR3 is CASSYPLAGRQYF. In DNA, the CDR3 is TGTGCCAGCAGCTACCCACTAGCGGGGAGGCAGTACTTC.

V and J are TRBV6-2 or TRBV6-3 and TRBJ1-5; maybe TRBD1 (5 bases). Germline CDR1 is MNHEY and CDR2 is SVGEGT. Trimming pared 5 bases from V and 6 bases from J, leaving 17 bases between. This CDR3 comprises 15 residues. This CDR3 reads CASSRDSSVGQPQHF. The CDR3 DNA follows: TGTGCCAGCAGTCGCGACAGCAGCGTCGGTCAGCCCCAGCATTTT.

The CDR3 DNA reads TGTGCCAGCAGATACACGGGGGTTCCCAAAGATACGCAGTATTTT. Amino acids: CASRYTGVPKDTQYF. V usage is TRBV5-4 and J usage is TRBJ2-3, with a possible D match to TRBD2 (6 bases). This CDR3 comprises 15 residues. The V and J ends lost 5 bases and 5 bases respectively, with 18 bases between them. Germline CDR1 and CDR2: SGHNT and YYREEE (reference sequence).

Note on this clonotype: A much larger clone differs from this one at a single base, so this may be a read error. The chain carries TRBV2 and TRBJ2-5; D is perhaps TRBD1 or TRBD2 (6 bases each). This CDR3 contains 14 residues. The germline V gene has CDR1 SNHLY and CDR2 FYNNEI. Here the CDR3 reads CDSREDSNQETQYF. The CDR3 DNA reads as TGTGACAGCAGGGAGGACAGCAACCAAGAGACCCAGTACTTC. The full variable domain, its missing parts supplied by reference TRBV2 and TRBJ2-5, is EPEVTQTPSHQVTQMGQEVILRCVPISNHLYFYWYRQILGQKVEFLVSFYNNEISEKSEIFDDQFSVERPDGSNFTLKIRSTKLEDSAMYFCDSREDSNQETQYFGPGTRLLVL.

This clonotype has ten or more counts. The genes are TRBV11-2 and TRBJ2-3, with 7 bases that match TRBD1. V lost 5 bases and J lost 3; bases outside the gene matches: 8. Looked up from germline, CDR1 is SGHAT and CDR2 is FQNNGV. The CDR3 loop spans 15 amino acids. This chain's CDR3 is CASSARGDRTDTQYF. In DNA, the CDR3 is TGTGCCAGCAGCGCTAGAGGGGACAGAACAGATACGCAGTATTTT.

The genes are TRBV6-1 and TRBJ2-2; D gene uncertain. V dropped 5 bases and J dropped 0 bases, with 13 bases sitting between them. CDR3 size: 16 residues. From germline, CDR1 is MNHNS and CDR2 SASEGT. The CDR3 sequence is CASSRPPGANTGELFF. The DNA for the CDR3 is TGTGCCAGCAGTAGGCCACCAGGCGCGAACACCGGGGAGCTGTTTTTT.

The J gene is TRBJ2-6, the V gene TRBV6-1; TRBD1 matches at 9 bases. This CDR3 contains 17 residues. The V gene's germline CDR1 is MNHNS and CDR2 SASEGT. V was clipped by 8 bases and J by 0 bases; unmatched bases: 8. CDR3: CASGSGTGSSGANVLTF. The CDR3 coding sequence is TGTGCCAGCGGATCCGGGACAGGGTCCTCTGGGGCCAACGTCCTGACTTTC.

This chain joins TRBV20-1 and TRBJ2-1; 8 bases line up with TRBD2. The CDR3 is 16 amino acids. V lost 2 bases, J lost 2 bases, and 8 bases stayed unmatched. The germline V gene encodes CDR1 DFQATT and CDR2 SNEGSKA (reference sequence). The CDR3 spells CSARLDGRGPYNEQFF. In nucleotides, the CDR3 is TGCAGTGCTAGACTAGACGGGAGGGGCCCCTACAATGAGCAGTTCTTC.

This clonotype was recorded at least ten times. V gene TRBV11-2 combines with J gene TRBJ2-7; D remains unclear. Trimming shortened V by 1 base and J by 1 base, and 8 bases separated the two germline ends. In germline, CDR1 is SGHAT, CDR2 FQNNGV. This CDR3 region has 14 residues. CDR3 nucleotide sequence: TGTGCCAGCAGCTTAGGTCACATTTCCTACGAGCAGTACTTC. Protein sequence: CASSLGHISYEQYF. The full variable domain, with the rest looked up from reference TRBV11-2 and TRBJ2-7, is EAGVAQSPRYKIIEKRQSVAFWCNPISGHATLYWYQQILGQGPKLLIQFQNNGVVDDSQLPKDRFSAERLKGVDSTLKIQPAKLEDSAVYLCASSLGHISYEQYFGPGTRLTVT.

The genes are TRBV19 and TRBJ2-1, with no clear D. Trimming shortened V by 3 bases and J by 4 bases, and 7 bases separated the two germline ends. The CDR3 consists of 13 residues. The V gene's germline CDR1 is LNHDA and CDR2 SQIVND (reference sequence). CDR3 coding DNA: TGTGCCAGTAGTATGGAATTTTACAATGAGCAGTTCTTC. Its translation is CASSMEFYNEQFF.

In this sample, this clonotype turned up a few times. The chain carries TRBV11-2 and TRBJ2-3; the D gene is possibly TRBD2 (6 bases). In germline, CDR1 is SGHAT, CDR2 FQNNGV. The germline V and J ends were trimmed by 3 bases and 5 bases, with 21 bases remaining between them. This CDR3 has 17 residues. CDR3 protein: CASSLGLRGRGRDTQYF. The CDR3 nucleotides are TGTGCCAGCAGCTTGGGACTTCGGGGGAGAGGCAGAGATACGCAGTATTTT. Combining the CDR3 with reference TRBV11-2 and TRBJ2-3 gives the whole variable domain EAGVAQSPRYKIIEKRQSVAFWCNPISGHATLYWYQQILGQGPKLLIQFQNNGVVDDSQLPKDRFSAERLKGVDSTLKIQPAKLEDSAVYLCASSLGLRGRGRDTQYFGPGTRLTVL.

The chain joins TRBV5-1 to TRBJ2-2, with TRBD2 as a possible D gene (6 bases). The germline V gene encodes CDR1 SGHRS and CDR2 YFSETQ. CDR3 length equals 15 residues. V shed 6 bases and J shed 0 bases, with 12 bases lying between them. CDR3 in DNA: TGCGCCAGCACCGGGAGAGGGACGAACACCGGGGAGCTGTTTTTT. Translated: CASTGRGTNTGELFF.

This clonotype occurred many times. The chain recombines TRBV28 with TRBJ2-3, with D maybe TRBD2 (6 bases). CDR3 length: 19 amino acids. V lost 2 bases and J 0 bases, leaving 21 bases between the germline ends. Per the germline V gene, CDR1 is MDHEN and CDR2 is SYDVKM. CDR3 DNA sequence: TGTGCCAGCAGTTTAAGGTGGATGGGGGGTTCAACTAGCACAGATACGCAGTATTTT. Translating it yields CASSLRWMGGSTSTDTQYF.

The chain is built from TRBV18 and TRBJ2-1; a weak D match, TRBD1 (6 bases). The germline V gene has CDR1 KGHSH and CDR2 LQKENI. There are 16 residues in the CDR3. V gave up 5 bases and J gave up 2 bases, with 16 bases separating them. CDR3 bases: TGTGCCAGCTCAGAAGACAGGTCCCTCGCCTACAATGAGCAGTTCTTC. Its translation is CASSEDRSLAYNEQFF.

This clonotype showed up just a few times. V usage is TRBV13 and J usage is TRBJ1-1, with a possible D match to TRBD1 (5 bases). Germline V CDR1 and CDR2: PRHDT, FYEKMQ (reference sequence). This CDR3 is 11 amino acids long. CDR3 region: CVTRGNTEAFF. As DNA, the CDR3 is TGTGTTACGAGGGGGAACACTGAAGCTTTCTTT.

This clonotype was observed at least ten times. CDR3 sequence reads: CASALAAGQPIKNIQYF. The CDR3 DNA reads as TGTGCCAGCGCCCTAGCGGCGGGACAGCCGATCAAAAACATTCAGTACTTC. The chain joins TRBV7-8 to TRBJ2-4, with D tentatively TRBD1 or TRBD2 (7 bases each). The CDR3 is made up of 17 amino acids. Between the trimmed V and J ends, which lost 8 bases and 3 bases, there was a span of 23 bases. CDR1 SGHVS and CDR2 FQNEAQ come from the germline V gene.

The rearrangement joins TRBV5-1 to TRBJ1-4, with 7 bases fitting TRBD1. This CDR3 region has 20 residues. Germline V gene lookup returns CDR1 SGHRS and CDR2 YFSETQ. With V trimmed by 0 bases and J by 0 bases, 14 bases remained unmatched. The DNA for the CDR3 is TGCGCCAGCAGCTTGGCCGAGTCCGTATACAGGGGTTCAACTAATGAAAAACTGTTTTTT. Amino acid sequence: CASSLAESVYRGSTNEKLFF.

This clonotype was seen only a few times. V and J are TRBV28 and TRBJ2-3; the D gene is possibly TRBD2 (7 bases). The CDR3 length is 15 residues. With 6 bases removed from V and 3 bases from J, the gap between germline ends came to 16 bases. Per germline, CDR1 MDHEN and CDR2 SYDVKM. CDR3 sequence reads: CASSPGGPGTDTQYF. The CDR3 region has the DNA TGTGCCAGCAGCCCCGGGGGGCCCGGGACAGATACGCAGTATTTT.

CDR3 in amino acids: CASSENRAGNTIYF. As DNA, the CDR3 is TGTGCCAGCAGCGAGAACAGGGCTGGAAACACCATATATTTT. The J gene is TRBJ1-3, the V gene TRBV7-2; D may be TRBD1 (6 bases). Germline CDR1 is SGHTA and CDR2 is FQGNSA. The CDR3 sequence is 14 residues long. The ends were cut back, 5 bases at V and 2 bases at J, with 10 bases in the middle.

This clonotype was counted ten times or more. The chain links TRBV27 to TRBJ1-5; 7 bases align to TRBD1. The V gene's germline CDR1 is MNHEY and CDR2 SMNVEV (reference sequence). The CDR3 is 15 amino acids. After removal of 0 bases from V and 2 bases from J, the junction contained 1 base not matched to a gene. Here the CDR3 reads CASSLSTGRNQPQHF. The CDR3 nucleotides read TGTGCCAGCAGTTTATCGACAGGGCGCAATCAGCCCCAGCATTTT.

The chain couples TRBV7-3 to TRBJ1-1, with 9 bases matching TRBD1. The CDR3 length is 15 residues. From germline, CDR1 is SGHTA and CDR2 FQGTGA. With 5 bases clipped from V and 6 bases from J, the junction kept 10 bases outside the gene matches. The DNA for the CDR3 is TGTGCCAGCAGCGGAACAGGGGGCGAGTATGCTGAAGCTTTCTTT. It yields the protein CASSGTGGEYAEAFF.

A few counts support this clonotype. V gene TRBV9 combines with J gene TRBJ2-7; 7 bases match TRBD2. V trimming: 0 bases; J trimming: 4 bases; junction bases outside the gene matches: 7. This CDR3 has 15 residues. Germline V gene lookup returns CDR1 SGDLS and CDR2 YYNGEE. CDR3 amino acids: CASSVVPSGKYEQYF. CDR3 DNA: TGTGCCAGCAGCGTAGTTCCTAGCGGAAAGTACGAGCAGTACTTC.

This clonotype was observed many times. For the CDR3, the DNA is TGTGCCAGCAGTTCGACAGGGGGCCCAGCCTACGAGCAGTACTTC. It yields the protein CASSSTGGPAYEQYF. The chain recombines TRBV12-3 or TRBV12-4 with TRBJ2-7, with 10 bases aligning to TRBD1. V lost 4 bases and J lost 2; bases outside the gene matches: 5. This CDR3 spans 15 amino acids.

The V and J genes are TRBV24-1 and TRBJ2-1; D not certain. V lost 3 bases and J lost 8, with 13 bases in between. Germline V lookup: CDR1 KGHDR, CDR2 SFDVKD. This CDR3 has 14 amino acids. The CDR3 spells CATSDMKTSDEQFF. CDR3 nucleotide sequence: TGTGCCACCAGTGATATGAAAACGAGCGATGAGCAGTTCTTC.

This rearrangement joins TRBV28 to TRBJ2-7; D may be TRBD2 (5 bases). Germline V CDR1 and CDR2: MDHEN, SYDVKM. The CDR3 loop spans 13 amino acids. The germline V and J ends were trimmed by 4 bases and 3 bases, with 10 bases remaining between them. The CDR3 DNA reads TGTGCCAGCAGTTCCGGGATCAACTACGAGCAGTACTTC. Translated: CASSSGINYEQYF.

This clonotype was counted between two and nine times. V is TRBV29-1 and J is TRBJ2-7; 7 bases are shared with TRBD2. J was trimmed by 2 bases and V by 0 bases; bases with no gene match: 10. The CDR3 is 16 residues long. Germline V gene sequence: CDR1 SQVTM, CDR2 ANQGSEA. CDR3 amino acids: CSVEDMAGDGTYEQYF. The DNA for the CDR3 is TGCAGCGTTGAAGATATGGCGGGGGACGGGACCTACGAGCAGTACTTC.

This clonotype came up many times. The chain has TRBV2 and TRBJ2-2; 10 nucleotides agree with TRBD2. The germline V gene has CDR1 SNHLY and CDR2 FYNNEI. Trimming removed 6 bases from V and 4 bases from J; junction bases left unmatched: 14. The CDR3 covers 18 residues. The CDR3 loop reads CASSGGQPSGRGTGELFF. The CDR3, as DNA: TGTGCCAGCAGCGGGGGGCAGCCAAGCGGGAGGGGCACCGGGGAGCTGTTTTTT.